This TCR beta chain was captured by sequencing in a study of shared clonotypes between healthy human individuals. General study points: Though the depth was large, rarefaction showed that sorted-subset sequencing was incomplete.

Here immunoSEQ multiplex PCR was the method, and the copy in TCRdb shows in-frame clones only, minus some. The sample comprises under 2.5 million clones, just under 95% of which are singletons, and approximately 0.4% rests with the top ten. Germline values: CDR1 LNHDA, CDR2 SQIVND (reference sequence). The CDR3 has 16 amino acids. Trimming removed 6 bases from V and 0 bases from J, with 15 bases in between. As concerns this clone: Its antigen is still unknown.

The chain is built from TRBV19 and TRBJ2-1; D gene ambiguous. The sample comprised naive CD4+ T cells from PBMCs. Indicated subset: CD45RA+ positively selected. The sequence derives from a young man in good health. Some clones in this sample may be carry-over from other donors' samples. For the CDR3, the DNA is TGTGCCAGTAGCAGGCAGGCGACCTCCTCCTACAATGAGCAGTTCTTC. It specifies CASSRQATSSYNEQFF.